This TCR beta chain was observed in a study of T-cell reconstitution after alpha-beta-depleted transplantation in children. Whole-study findings and limits: At the one-year point after transplant, T-cell counts and TCRbeta diversity were found to come mostly from T cells that had been newly produced. Certain patients had high TCRbeta diversity at day 60, and it came from recipient T cells and thymic progenitors that survived.

This clonotype occurred a few times. What it binds is not known. V was clipped by 6 bases and J by 3 bases, with 18 bases between them. The CDR3 contains 15 residues. TCRbeta library preparation incorporated unique molecular identifiers. A single record per CDR3 protein comes from TCRdb applying MiXCR to the PCR reads. The sample contains hundreds of thousands of distinct CDR3 sequences, roughly 13% of which appear only once. The V call is TRBV12-3 or TRBV12-4, the J call TRBJ2-7, with D perhaps TRBD1 or TRBD2 (5 bases each). This specimen was PBMCs, mostly from graft donor cells, taken 360 days after TCRalphabeta/CD19-depleted stem cell transplant. The sequence was obtained from a male patient between 10 and 17 years old who had a stem cell transplant for acute myeloid leukemia, so the T cells may come from the graft donor. CDR3 region: CASSPSDRGHYEQYF. For the CDR3, the DNA is TGTGCCAGCAGCCCTTCTGACCGGGGCCACTACGAGCAGTACTTC.